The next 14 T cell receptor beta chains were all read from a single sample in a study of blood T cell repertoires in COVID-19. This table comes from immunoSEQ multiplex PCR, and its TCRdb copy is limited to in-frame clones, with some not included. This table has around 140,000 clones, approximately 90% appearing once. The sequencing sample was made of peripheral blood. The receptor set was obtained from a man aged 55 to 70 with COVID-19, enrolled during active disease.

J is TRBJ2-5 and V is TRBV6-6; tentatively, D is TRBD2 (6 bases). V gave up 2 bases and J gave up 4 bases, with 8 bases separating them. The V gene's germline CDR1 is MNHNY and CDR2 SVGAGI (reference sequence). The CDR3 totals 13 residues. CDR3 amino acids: CASSYRGGETQYF. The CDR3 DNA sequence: TGTGCCAGCAGTTACCGGGGAGGAGAGACCCAGTACTTC.

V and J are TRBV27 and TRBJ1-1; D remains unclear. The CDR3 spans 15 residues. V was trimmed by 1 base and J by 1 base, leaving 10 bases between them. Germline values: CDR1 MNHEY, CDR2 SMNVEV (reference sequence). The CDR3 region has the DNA TGTGCCAGCAGTTTATATACGAGCGGGAACACTGAAGCTTTCTTT. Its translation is CASSLYTSGNTEAFF.

The CDR3 region is CASSLAGTGSGNTIYF. CDR3 coding DNA: TGTGCCAGCAGCTTAGCGGGGACAGGGTCTGGAAACACCATATATTTT. V gene TRBV7-2 combines with J gene TRBJ1-3; 9 positions agree with TRBD1. V was clipped by 0 bases and J by 1 base; unmatched bases: 1. Germline CDR1 SGHTA, CDR2 FQGNSA. CDR3 length: 16 residues.

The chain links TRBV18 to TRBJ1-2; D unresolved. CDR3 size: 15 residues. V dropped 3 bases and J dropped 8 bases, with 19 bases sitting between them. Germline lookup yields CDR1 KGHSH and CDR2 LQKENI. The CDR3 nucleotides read TGTGCCAGCTCACCGAGTAGAGACACCGTTAAAGGCTACACCTTC. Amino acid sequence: CASSPSRDTVKGYTF.

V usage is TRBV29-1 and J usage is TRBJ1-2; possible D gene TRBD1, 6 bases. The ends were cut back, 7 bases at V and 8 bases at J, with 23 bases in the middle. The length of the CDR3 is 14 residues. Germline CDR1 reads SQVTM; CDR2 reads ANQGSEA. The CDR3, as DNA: TGCAGCGGAGCCATCGGACAGTCTATGGGGGGCTACACCTTC. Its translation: CSGAIGQSMGGYTF.

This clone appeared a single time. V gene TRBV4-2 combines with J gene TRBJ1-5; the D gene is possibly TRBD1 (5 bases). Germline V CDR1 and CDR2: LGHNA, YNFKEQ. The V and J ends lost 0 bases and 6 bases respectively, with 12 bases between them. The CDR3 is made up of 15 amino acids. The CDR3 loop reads CASSQDSGVGQPQHF. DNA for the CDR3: TGTGCCAGCAGCCAAGATTCGGGGGTGGGTCAGCCCCAGCATTTT.

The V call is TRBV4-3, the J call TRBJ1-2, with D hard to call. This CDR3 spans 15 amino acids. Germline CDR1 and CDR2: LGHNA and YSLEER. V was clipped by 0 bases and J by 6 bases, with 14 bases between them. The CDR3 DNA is TGCGCCAGCAGCCAAGACATGGGAGTCGGGAATGGCTACACCTTC. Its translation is CASSQDMGVGNGYTF.

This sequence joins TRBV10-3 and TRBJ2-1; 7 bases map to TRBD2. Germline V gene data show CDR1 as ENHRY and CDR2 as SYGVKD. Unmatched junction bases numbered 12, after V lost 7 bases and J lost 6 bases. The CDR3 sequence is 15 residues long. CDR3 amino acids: CAITPSGGGTNEQFF. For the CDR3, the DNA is TGTGCCATCACCCCGTCGGGGGGTGGAACCAATGAGCAGTTCTTC.

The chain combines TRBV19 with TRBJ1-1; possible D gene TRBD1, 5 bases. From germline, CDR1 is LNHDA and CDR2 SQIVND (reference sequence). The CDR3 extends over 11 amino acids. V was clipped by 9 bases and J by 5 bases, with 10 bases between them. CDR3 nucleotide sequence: TGTGCCAGCCAAGGGGCGACTGAAGCTTTCTTT. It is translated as CASQGATEAFF.

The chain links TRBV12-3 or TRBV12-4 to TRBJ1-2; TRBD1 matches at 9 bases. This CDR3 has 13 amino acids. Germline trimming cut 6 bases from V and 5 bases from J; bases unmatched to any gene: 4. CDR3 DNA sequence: TGTGCCAGCAGGGAACAGGGGGCATATGGCTACACCTTC. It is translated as CASREQGAYGYTF.

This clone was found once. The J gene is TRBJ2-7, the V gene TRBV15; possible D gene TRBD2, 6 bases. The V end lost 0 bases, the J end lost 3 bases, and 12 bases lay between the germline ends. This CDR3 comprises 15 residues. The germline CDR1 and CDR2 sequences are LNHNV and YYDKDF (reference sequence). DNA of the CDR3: TGTGCCACCAGCAGAGATCGGGGGACGGGCTACGAGCAGTACTTC. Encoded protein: CATSRDRGTGYEQYF.

CDR3 DNA sequence: TGTGCCAGCAGCCCTTTAGCGGGGAGGTTATCCTACGAGCAGTACTTC. Residues: CASSPLAGRLSYEQYF. The gene calls are TRBV7-2 and TRBJ2-7; 8 positions match TRBD2. The ends lost 5 bases at V and 1 base at J; junction bases unmatched: 10. This CDR3 contains 16 residues. Germline-derived CDR1 and CDR2 are SGHTA and FQGNSA.

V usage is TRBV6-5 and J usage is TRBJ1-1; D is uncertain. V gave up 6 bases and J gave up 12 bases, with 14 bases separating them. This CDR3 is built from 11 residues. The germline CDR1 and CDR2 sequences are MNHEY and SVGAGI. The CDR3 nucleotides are TGTGCCAGCAGAACCCGAGGCCCCCCTTTCTTT. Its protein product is CASRTRGPPFF.

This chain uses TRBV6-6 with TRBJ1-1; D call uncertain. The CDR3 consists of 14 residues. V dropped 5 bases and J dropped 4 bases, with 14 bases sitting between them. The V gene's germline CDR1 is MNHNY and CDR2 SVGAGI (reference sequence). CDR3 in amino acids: CASSPPWRVTEAFF. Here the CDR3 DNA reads TGTGCCAGCAGTCCGCCCTGGAGGGTCACTGAAGCTTTCTTT.